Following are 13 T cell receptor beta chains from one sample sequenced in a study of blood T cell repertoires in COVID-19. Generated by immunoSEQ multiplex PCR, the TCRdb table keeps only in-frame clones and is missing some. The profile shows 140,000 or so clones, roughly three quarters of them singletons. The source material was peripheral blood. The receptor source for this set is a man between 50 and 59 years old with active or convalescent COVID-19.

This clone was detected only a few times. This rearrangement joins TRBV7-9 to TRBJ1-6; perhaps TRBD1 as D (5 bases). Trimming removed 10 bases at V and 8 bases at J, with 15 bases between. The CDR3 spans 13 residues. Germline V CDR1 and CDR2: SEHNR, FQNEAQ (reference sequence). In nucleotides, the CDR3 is TGTGCCATAAGGGGTCCTGTCGATTCACCCCTCCACTTT. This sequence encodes CAIRGPVDSPLHF.

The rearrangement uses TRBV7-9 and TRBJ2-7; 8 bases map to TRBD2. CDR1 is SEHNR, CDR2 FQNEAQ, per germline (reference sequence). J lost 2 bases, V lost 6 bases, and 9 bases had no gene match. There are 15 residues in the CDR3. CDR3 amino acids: CASSPRTSGTYEQYF. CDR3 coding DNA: TGTGCCAGCAGTCCCCGTACTAGCGGAACCTACGAGCAGTACTTC. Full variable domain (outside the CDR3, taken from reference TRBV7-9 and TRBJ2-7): DTGVSQNPRHKITKRGQNVTFRCDPISEHNRLYWYRQTLGQGPEFLTYFQNEAQLEKSRLLSDRFSAERPKGSFSTLEIQRTEQGDSAMYLCASSPRTSGTYEQYFGPGTRLTVT.

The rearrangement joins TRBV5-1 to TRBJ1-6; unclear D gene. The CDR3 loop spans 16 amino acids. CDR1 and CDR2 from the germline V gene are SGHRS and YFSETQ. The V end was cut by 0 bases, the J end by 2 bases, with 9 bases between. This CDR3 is CASSLVGVAYNSPLHF. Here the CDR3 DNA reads TGCGCCAGCAGCTTGGTCGGGGTCGCCTATAATTCACCCCTCCACTTT.

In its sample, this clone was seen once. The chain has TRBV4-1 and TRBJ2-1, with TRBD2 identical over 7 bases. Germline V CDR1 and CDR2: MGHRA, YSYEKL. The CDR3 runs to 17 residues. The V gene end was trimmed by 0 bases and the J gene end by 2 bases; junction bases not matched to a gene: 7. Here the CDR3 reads CASSQDAAGLTYNEQFF. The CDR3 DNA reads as TGCGCCAGCAGCCAAGATGCGGCGGGACTAACCTACAATGAGCAGTTCTTC.

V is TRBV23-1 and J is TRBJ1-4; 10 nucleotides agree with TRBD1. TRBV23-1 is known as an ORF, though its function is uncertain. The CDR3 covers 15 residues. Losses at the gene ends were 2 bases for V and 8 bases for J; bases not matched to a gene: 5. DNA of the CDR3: TGCGCCAGCAGTCAAGGGGACAGGGGAAGCGAAAAACTGTTTTTT. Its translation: CASSQGDRGSEKLFF.

The CDR3 spells CATSDTTGSSYEQYF. CDR3 sequence (DNA): TGTGCCACCAGTGACACGACAGGGAGCTCCTACGAGCAGTACTTC. V gene TRBV24-1 combines with J gene TRBJ2-7; 7 bases align to TRBD1. Germline CDR1 is KGHDR and CDR2 is SFDVKD. The junction had 5 bases not matched to a gene; V was cut back by 4 bases and J by 0 bases. The CDR3 runs 15 residues.

The chain's CDR3 is CATAGGFSDEQFF. The CDR3 nucleotides are TGTGCCACCGCAGGGGGCTTTTCGGATGAGCAGTTCTTC. This sequence joins TRBV3-1 (or the pseudogene TRBV3-2) and TRBJ2-1; 8 positions agree with TRBD1. The CDR3 is made up of 13 amino acids. Germline V gene data show CDR1 as LGHDT and CDR2 as YNNKEL (reference sequence). The V segment lost 10 bases and the J segment 8 bases; nucleotides outside the gene matches: 10.

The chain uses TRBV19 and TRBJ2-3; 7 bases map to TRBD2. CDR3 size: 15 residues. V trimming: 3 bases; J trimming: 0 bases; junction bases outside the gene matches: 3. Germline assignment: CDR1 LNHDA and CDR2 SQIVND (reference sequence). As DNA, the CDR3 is TGTGCCAGTAGTATGGGAGGGCCCAGCACAGATACGCAGTATTTT. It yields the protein CASSMGGPSTDTQYF.

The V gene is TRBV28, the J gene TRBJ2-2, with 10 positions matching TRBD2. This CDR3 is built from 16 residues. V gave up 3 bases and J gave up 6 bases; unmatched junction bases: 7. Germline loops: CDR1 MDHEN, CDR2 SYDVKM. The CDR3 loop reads CASSFSGRKGAGELFF. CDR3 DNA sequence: TGTGCCAGCAGTTTTAGCGGGAGGAAAGGCGCCGGGGAGCTGTTTTTT. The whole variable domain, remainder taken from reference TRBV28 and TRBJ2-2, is DVKVTQSSRYLVKRTGEKVFLECVQDMDHENMFWYRQDPGLGLRLIYFSYDVKMKEKGDIPEGYSVSREKKERFSLILESASTNQTSMYLCASSFSGRKGAGELFFGEGSRLTVL.

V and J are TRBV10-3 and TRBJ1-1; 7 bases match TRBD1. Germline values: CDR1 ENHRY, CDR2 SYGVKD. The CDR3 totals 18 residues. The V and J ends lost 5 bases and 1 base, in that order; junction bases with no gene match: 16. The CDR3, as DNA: TGTGCCATCAGTTACCCCCCCGTACCGGGACAGAGGAACACTGAAGCTTTCTTT. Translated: CAISYPPVPGQRNTEAFF.

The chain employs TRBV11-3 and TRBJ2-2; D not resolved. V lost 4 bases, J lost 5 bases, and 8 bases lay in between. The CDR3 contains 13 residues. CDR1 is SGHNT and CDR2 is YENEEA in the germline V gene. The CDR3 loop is CASSSLRTGELFF. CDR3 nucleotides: TGTGCCAGCAGCTCGTTGAGGACCGGGGAGCTGTTTTTT. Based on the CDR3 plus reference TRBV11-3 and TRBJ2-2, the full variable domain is EAGVVQSPRYKIIEKKQPVAFWCNPISGHNTLYWYLQNLGQGPELLIRYENEEAVDDSQLPKDRFSAERLKGVDSTLKIQPAELGDSAVYLCASSSLRTGELFFGEGSRLTVL.

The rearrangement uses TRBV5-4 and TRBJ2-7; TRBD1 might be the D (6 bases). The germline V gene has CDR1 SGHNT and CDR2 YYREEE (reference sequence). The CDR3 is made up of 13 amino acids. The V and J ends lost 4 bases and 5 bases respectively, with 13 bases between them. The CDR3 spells CASSRQVFHEQYF. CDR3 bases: TGTGCCAGCAGCCGACAGGTTTTCCACGAGCAGTACTTC.

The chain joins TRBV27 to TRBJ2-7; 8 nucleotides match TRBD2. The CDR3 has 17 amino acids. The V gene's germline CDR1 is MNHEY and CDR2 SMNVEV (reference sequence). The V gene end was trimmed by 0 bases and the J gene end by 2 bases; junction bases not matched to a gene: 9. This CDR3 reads CASSLSLLAGSPYEQYF. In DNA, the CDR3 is TGTGCCAGCAGTTTATCCCTCTTAGCGGGGTCTCCCTACGAGCAGTACTTC.